A single sample gave rise to the 5 T cell receptor beta chains below, sequenced in a study of shared clonotypes between healthy human individuals. Assay used: immunoSEQ multiplex PCR; TCRdb lists only in-frame clones, some missing. The sample has 190,000 or so clones; 60% to 75% are singletons. What was sequenced was memory CD4+ T cells sorted from blood. Described subset: CD45RA-negative fraction. The receptors derive from a man younger than 40 in good health.

The genes are TRBV6-6 and TRBJ2-7; the D gene is possibly TRBD2 (6 bases). The germline V gene encodes CDR1 MNHNY and CDR2 SVGAGI (reference sequence). This CDR3 is 12 amino acids long. V was cut by 7 bases and J by 7 bases, with 14 bases left in between. CDR3 protein: CASKGDGGEQYF. The CDR3 DNA reads as TGTGCCAGCAAGGGTGACGGAGGGGAGCAGTACTTC.

This clone occurred a few times. In nucleotides, the CDR3 is TGCGCCAGCAATCCCAGGGGGGACACCGGGGAGCTGTTTTTT. It specifies CASNPRGDTGELFF. The chain couples TRBV5-1 to TRBJ2-2, with TRBD1 as a possible D gene (7 bases). Trimming took off 6 bases at V and 3 bases at J, with 12 bases between the two ends. The CDR3 contains 14 residues. Germline V gene data show CDR1 as SGHRS and CDR2 as YFSETQ.

V gene TRBV7-6 combines with J gene TRBJ2-1; 8 nucleotides line up with TRBD2. Germline CDR1 and CDR2: SGHVS and FNYEAQ. The CDR3 is made up of 16 amino acids. J gave up 7 bases and V 1 base, and 9 bases lay outside the gene matches. This chain's CDR3 is CASSLDPGAGGNEQFF. CDR3 DNA: TGTGCCAGCAGCTTAGACCCCGGCGCGGGAGGTAATGAGCAGTTCTTC.

V gene TRBV5-6 combines with J gene TRBJ2-5; D is uncertain. The CDR3 extends over 15 amino acids. CDR1 is SGHDT, CDR2 YYEEEE, per germline. V gave up 0 bases and J gave up 4 bases, with 13 bases separating them. Here the CDR3 DNA reads TGTGCCAGCAGCTTGGGTCAGGTCATAACAGAGACCCAGTACTTC. Its translation: CASSLGQVITETQYF.

This clone appeared a few times. The chain has TRBV7-8 and TRBJ2-5; no reliable D call. Germline V gene lookup returns CDR1 SGHVS and CDR2 FQNEAQ. The length of the CDR3 is 13 residues. V was pared by 7 bases and J by 0 bases, with 9 bases between. The CDR3 loop is CASISRYQETQYF. Here the CDR3 DNA reads TGTGCCAGCATTAGTCGGTACCAAGAGACCCAGTACTTC.